This TCR beta chain was identified during a study of CD8+ T cells in alopecia areata. Study-wide context: Each day, treated patients took oral tofacitinib twice, at 5 to 10 mg per dose.

Reverse transcribed after extraction, RNA yielded cDNA as the sequencing template. Profiled with immunoSEQ multiplex PCR; TCRdb holds only in-frame clones, not every one. This sample carries over 85,000 clones, 35% to 45% of them seen once, and the ten largest clones take approximately 0.79%. A remark on this clone: What it binds is not known.

Study observations and caveats: Normal skin contains resident alphabeta T cells, and these are also sequenced in scalp samples.

The V gene's germline CDR1 is SQVTM and CDR2 ANQGSEA. The V segment lost 5 bases and the J segment 1 base; nucleotides outside the gene matches: 7. The CDR3 contains 14 residues. Obtained from alopecia areata patients were lesional scalp punch biopsies along with peripheral blood. This clonotype was sampled from a human donor with alopecia areata. The sequenced sample was CD4+ T cells sorted from blood. V usage is TRBV29-1 and J usage is TRBJ2-7, with TRBD2 identical over 8 bases. CDR3 nucleotide sequence: TGCAGCGTTCGTGGTAGCGGGGTTTCCTACGAGCAGTACTTC. It codes for CSVRGSGVSYEQYF.